One and the same sample provided the 32 T cell receptor beta chains below, sequenced in a study of vaccination effects on CD4 cells after COVID-19. CD4+ T cells specific for antigen were expanded with viral peptide pools by the ViraFEST assay before sequencing. Isolation of CD4+ T cells took place after 10 to 11 days of culture. Nucleocapsid antibodies were negative in the vaccine recipients, who had never had SARS-CoV-2 infection. These receptors' antigens are unknown. Produced via immunoSEQ multiplex PCR; TCRdb's table is partial and in-frame only. This sample yields over 60,000 clones, of which 65% to 85% are seen a single time; 2.5% to 3% belongs to the top ten. This specimen was CD4+ T cells from PBMCs cultured with HCoV-NL63 spike peptides, taken before COVID-19 vaccination. The receptors were gathered from a human donor who received a COVID-19 vaccine.

This clone was detected only once. The gene calls are TRBV5-1 and TRBJ2-1, with a possible D match to TRBD1 (5 bases). This CDR3 is built from 15 residues. Germline V gene sequence: CDR1 SGHRS, CDR2 YFSETQ. Trimming shortened V by 4 bases and J by 6 bases, and 17 bases separated the two germline ends. The CDR3 sequence: CASSQSTAGFNEQFF. The DNA of the CDR3 is TGCGCCAGCAGCCAATCTACGGCAGGGTTCAATGAGCAGTTCTTC. The full variable domain, completed using reference TRBV5-1 and TRBJ2-1, is KAGVTQTPRYLIKTRGQQVTLSCSPISGHRSVSWYQQTPGQGLQFLFEYFSETQRNKGNFPGRFSGRQFSNSRSEMNVSTLELGDSALYLCASSQSTAGFNEQFFGPGTRLTVL.

A single count supports this clone. The V call is TRBV6-1, the J call TRBJ1-4; D remains unclear. The CDR3 runs to 13 residues. The V and J ends lost 2 bases and 8 bases respectively, with 9 bases between them. Germline loops: CDR1 MNHNS, CDR2 SASEGT. The CDR3 here is CASSEYRREKLFF. CDR3 coding DNA: TGTGCCAGCAGTGAATACCGCAGGGAAAAACTGTTTTTT.

This chain links TRBV25-1 with TRBJ1-6; D uncertain. Between the trimmed V and J ends, which lost 7 bases and 4 bases, there was a span of 11 bases. CDR3 size: 14 residues. Germline CDR1 is MGHDK and CDR2 is SYGVNS. CDR3 sequence (DNA): TGTGCCAGCACCTCCGGCAAGTATAATTCACCCCTCCACTTT. It specifies CASTSGKYNSPLHF. The full variable domain, completed using reference TRBV25-1 and TRBJ1-6, is EADIYQTPRYLVIGTGKKITLECSQTMGHDKMYWYQQDPGMELHLIHYSYGVNSTEKGDLSSESTVSRIRTEHFPLTLESARPSHTSQYLCASTSGKYNSPLHFGNGTRLTVT.

The rearrangement uses TRBV2 and TRBJ1-4, with 7 bases that match TRBD1. Unmatched junction bases numbered 6, after V lost 3 bases and J lost 8 bases. In germline, CDR1 is SNHLY, CDR2 FYNNEI. This CDR3 has 14 amino acids. The DNA for the CDR3 is TGTGCCAGCAGTGAGCAAGGGGGCGCAGAAAAACTGTTTTTT. This codes for CASSEQGGAEKLFF. The full variable domain, its missing parts supplied by reference TRBV2 and TRBJ1-4, is EPEVTQTPSHQVTQMGQEVILRCVPISNHLYFYWYRQILGQKVEFLVSFYNNEISEKSEIFDDQFSVERPDGSNFTLKIRSTKLEDSAMYFCASSEQGGAEKLFFGSGTQLSVL.

The rearrangement links TRBV14 to TRBJ1-2; D gene uncertain. Trimming removed 1 base from V and 0 bases from J, with 12 bases in between. CDR3 length: 16 residues. CDR1 is SGHDN, CDR2 FVKESK, per germline. This CDR3 is CASSQVSGSTNYGYTF. The CDR3, as DNA: TGTGCCAGCAGCCAAGTATCGGGATCTACTAACTATGGCTACACCTTC.

V usage is TRBV5-5 and J usage is TRBJ1-3, with no clear D. Looked up from germline, CDR1 is SGHKS and CDR2 is YYEKEE (reference sequence). CDR3 length: 15 residues. The V end was cut by 4 bases, the J end by 0 bases, with 11 bases between. CDR3 in amino acids: CASSTGPTSGNTIYF. The CDR3 DNA is TGTGCCAGCAGCACCGGCCCCACCTCTGGAAACACCATATATTTT.

This chain uses TRBV5-1 with TRBJ2-3, with 8 bases fitting TRBD2. Germline-derived CDR1 and CDR2 are SGHRS and YFSETQ. The CDR3 extends over 19 amino acids. J was trimmed by 4 bases and V by 4 bases; bases with no gene match: 20. The CDR3 protein is CASSLGYAGAGGVPDTQYF. The CDR3 DNA reads TGCGCCAGCAGCCTGGGCTACGCTGGGGCGGGGGGCGTCCCAGATACGCAGTATTTT.

In this sample, this clone turned up once. V usage is TRBV12-3 or TRBV12-4 and J usage is TRBJ2-3; 7 bases map to TRBD2. J gave up 1 base and V 7 bases, and 2 bases lay outside the gene matches. CDR3 size: 13 residues. The CDR3: CASNRGGTDTQYF. CDR3 bases: TGTGCCAGCAACCGGGGGGGCACAGATACGCAGTATTTT.

The chain uses TRBV15 and TRBJ1-3; D not resolved. The CDR3 extends over 15 amino acids. Germline V gene lookup returns CDR1 LNHNV and CDR2 YYDKDF (reference sequence). With 1 base removed from V and 6 bases from J, the gap between germline ends came to 13 bases. The CDR3 protein is CATSRGTGQENTIYF. The CDR3 DNA follows: TGTGCCACCAGCAGAGGCACGGGCCAGGAAAACACCATATATTTT.

The chain couples TRBV12-3 or TRBV12-4 to TRBJ1-2, with 7 positions matching TRBD1. The CDR3 length is 13 residues. With V trimmed by 5 bases and J by 7 bases, 7 bases remained unmatched. The CDR3 reads CASSLTGAGGYTF. In DNA form, the CDR3 reads TGTGCCAGCAGTCTCACAGGGGCGGGTGGCTACACCTTC.

This chain joins TRBV1 and TRBJ2-5; TRBD2 reflects the table's D call only, with no check against the DNA. TRBV1 is termed a pseudogene. The CDR3 loop spans 19 amino acids. In nucleotides, the CDR3 is TGCACCAGCAGCCAAGATTTAACCTCTAGCGGGGCTTTTCAAGAGACCCAGTACTTC. Translation: CTSSQDLTSSGAFQETQYF.

In this sample, this clone turned up a few times. The chain combines TRBV5-5 with TRBJ1-2; D unclear. Germline loops: CDR1 SGHKS, CDR2 YYEKEE (reference sequence). This CDR3 is 12 amino acids long. V was shortened by 5 bases and J by 7 bases, with 12 bases between the two germline ends. The CDR3 DNA is TGTGCCAGCAGTCCGAGGTTGGGTGGCTACACCTTC. It codes for CASSPRLGGYTF.

The V gene is TRBV7-8, the J gene TRBJ2-2; D perhaps matches TRBD1 (6 bases). This CDR3 has 15 residues. Germline V CDR1 and CDR2: SGHVS, FQNEAQ. The V end lost 5 bases, the J end lost 10 bases, and 20 bases lay between the germline ends. CDR3 nucleotides: TGTGCCAGCAGCCAACCCACCCGACAGGTGACGGAGCTGTTTTTT. Amino acid sequence: CASSQPTRQVTELFF.

The chain recombines TRBV27 with TRBJ1-2; D may be TRBD1 (6 bases). CDR1 MNHEY and CDR2 SMNVEV come from the germline V gene (reference sequence). CDR3 length: 13 amino acids. Trimming removed 6 bases at V and 7 bases at J, with 15 bases between. CDR3 sequence reads: CASSATGRGGYTF. The CDR3 DNA reads as TGTGCCAGCAGCGCCACAGGGAGGGGTGGCTACACCTTC.

The chain couples TRBV2 to TRBJ1-1, with TRBD1 as a possible D gene (5 bases). This CDR3 comprises 13 residues. Trimming left V 2 bases short and J 11 bases short, with 15 bases between. Per the germline V gene, CDR1 is SNHLY and CDR2 is FYNNEI. The CDR3 here is CASSETPGPRAFF. The DNA of the CDR3 is TGTGCCAGCAGTGAAACCCCGGGACCAAGGGCTTTCTTT.

This clone was seen more than once but under ten times. The rearrangement links TRBV6-5 to TRBJ1-2; tentatively, D is TRBD1 (5 bases). V lost 6 bases, J lost 2 bases, and 10 bases lay in between. The CDR3 is 13 residues long. Germline V lookup: CDR1 MNHEY, CDR2 SVGAGI. CDR3 in DNA: TGTGCCAGCAGGAATTCAGGGAACTATGGCTACACCTTC. This codes for CASRNSGNYGYTF.

The gene calls are TRBV19 and TRBJ1-1; D is unresolved. V gave up 2 bases and J gave up 1 base, with 11 bases separating them. The CDR3 totals 15 residues. Germline V gene lookup returns CDR1 LNHDA and CDR2 SQIVND (reference sequence). CDR3 coding DNA: TGTGCCAGTAGTATAACGGGCAGACCGAACACTGAAGCTTTCTTT. Translating gives CASSITGRPNTEAFF.

This rearrangement joins TRBV10-1 to TRBJ1-1; weak D call: TRBD1 (5 bases). The germline V gene encodes CDR1 WNHNN and CDR2 SYGVQD (reference sequence). V was clipped by 3 bases and J by 0 bases, with 11 bases between them. The CDR3 is 15 residues long. For the CDR3, the DNA is TGCGCCAGCAGTGATCGGGGCTGGGTGAACACTGAAGCTTTCTTT. It encodes CASSDRGWVNTEAFF.

This chain joins TRBV19 and TRBJ2-2; D unresolved. The V gene's germline CDR1 is LNHDA and CDR2 SQIVND (reference sequence). V lost 2 bases, J lost 0 bases, and 10 bases lay in between. The CDR3 is 16 residues long. CDR3 sequence reads: CASSIWATSNTGELFF. DNA for the CDR3: TGTGCCAGTAGTATATGGGCCACTTCGAACACCGGGGAGCTGTTTTTT.

This clone has a single count. The chain is built from TRBV19 and TRBJ2-5; 8 bases align to TRBD1. V shed 5 bases, J shed 4 bases, and the junction held 6 bases outside the gene matches. CDR1 is LNHDA, CDR2 SQIVND, per germline (reference sequence). CDR3 size: 14 residues. The CDR3, as DNA: TGTGCCAGTAGTGTCAGGACAGGGCGAGAGACCCAGTACTTC. It translates to CASSVRTGRETQYF.

This clone was seen a few times. The chain joins TRBV30 to TRBJ1-5; D is undetermined. The length of the CDR3 is 13 residues. V lost 3 bases, J lost 0 bases, and 6 bases lay in between. The germline V gene has CDR1 GTSNPN and CDR2 SVGIG (reference sequence). CDR3 region: CAWSPDSNQPQHF. As DNA, the CDR3 is TGTGCCTGGAGCCCGGATAGCAATCAGCCCCAGCATTTT.

The chain recombines TRBV5-8 with TRBJ2-5, with D possibly matching TRBD2 (5 bases). This CDR3 is built from 16 residues. Germline values: CDR1 SGHTS, CDR2 YDEGEE. Trimming removed 7 bases from V and 2 bases from J, with 21 bases in between. CDR3 amino acids: CASPHPPGVTQETQYF. The CDR3 DNA sequence: TGTGCCAGCCCCCATCCCCCCGGGGTCACTCAAGAGACCCAGTACTTC.

V is TRBV14 and J is TRBJ2-1, with 7 positions matching TRBD1. V was clipped by 1 base and J by 2 bases; unmatched bases: 2. Germline CDR1 reads SGHDN; CDR2 reads FVKESK. The CDR3 runs 15 residues. DNA for the CDR3: TGTGCCAGCAGCCAAGGAGGGGGCACCTACAATGAGCAGTTCTTC. This encodes CASSQGGGTYNEQFF.

The V gene is TRBV4-1, the J gene TRBJ2-3; D not resolved. Germline values: CDR1 MGHRA, CDR2 YSYEKL. This CDR3 spans 15 amino acids. The V end lost 0 bases, the J end lost 3 bases, and 10 bases lay between the germline ends. The CDR3 DNA sequence: TGCGCCAGCAGCCAAGAACGCCAGCGAACAGATACGCAGTATTTT. Translating gives CASSQERQRTDTQYF.

This chain connects TRBV30 to TRBJ2-5, with a weak D call TRBD1 (6 bases). CDR3 length: 15 amino acids. Germline V CDR1 and CDR2: GTSNPN, SVGIG (reference sequence). V lost 2 bases, J lost 5 bases, and 18 bases lay in between. CDR3 loop: CAWSPLDSNSETQYF. CDR3 nucleotide sequence: TGTGCCTGGAGTCCTTTGGACAGCAATTCGGAGACCCAGTACTTC.

V and J are TRBV7-2 and TRBJ1-2; D is possibly TRBD1 (5 bases). The V gene's germline CDR1 is SGHTA and CDR2 FQGNSA. V gave up 2 bases and J gave up 8 bases, with 9 bases separating them. CDR3 length: 12 residues. This CDR3 reads CASSLSGGGYTF. CDR3 DNA: TGTGCCAGCAGCTTATCTGGGGGAGGCTACACCTTC.

J is TRBJ1-4 and V is TRBV30, with D possibly TRBD1 on 6 matching bases. CDR3 length equals 15 residues. The ends were cut back, 3 bases at V and 0 bases at J, with 11 bases in the middle. Per germline, CDR1 GTSNPN and CDR2 SVGIG (reference sequence). The CDR3: CAWRTGTTTNEKLFF. CDR3 nucleotides: TGTGCCTGGAGAACCGGGACAACAACTAATGAAAAACTGTTTTTT.

This chain connects TRBV5-4 to TRBJ2-5, with TRBD2 matching 13 bases. The CDR3 runs 16 residues. Unmatched junction bases numbered 6, after V lost 4 bases and J lost 3 bases. The germline gives CDR1 SGHNT, CDR2 YYREEE (reference sequence). As DNA, the CDR3 is TGTGCCAGCAGCCTCCCGGGACTAGCGGGGAAAGAGACCCAGTACTTC. Translating it yields CASSLPGLAGKETQYF.

This clone was observed once. The rearrangement uses TRBV5-8 and TRBJ2-7, with D perhaps matching TRBD2 (6 bases). The CDR3 covers 13 residues. V was cut by 2 bases and J by 5 bases, with 11 bases left in between. The V gene's germline CDR1 is SGHTS and CDR2 YDEGEE. The CDR3 DNA reads as TGTGCCAGCAGCTTTTTGTCGGGGGACGAGCAGTACGTC. Its translation: CASSFLSGDEQYV.

This clone has a single count. The chain is built from TRBV9 and TRBJ2-7, with 9 bases aligning to TRBD2. The length of the CDR3 is 15 residues. Trimming removed 2 bases from V and 4 bases from J; junction bases left unmatched: 7. CDR1 and CDR2 (germline): SGDLS, YYNGEE. CDR3 region: CASSVILLAGYEQYV. CDR3 sequence (DNA): TGTGCCAGCAGCGTCATTCTGCTAGCGGGGTACGAGCAGTACGTC.

The chain has TRBV6-2 or TRBV6-3 and TRBJ1-5; D ambiguous. Trimming removed 4 bases from V and 7 bases from J, with 8 bases in between. The germline V gene encodes CDR1 MNHEY and CDR2 SVGEGT. This CDR3 is 12 amino acids long. CDR3 loop: CASSWGDQPQHF. CDR3 in DNA: TGTGCCAGCAGTTGGGGTGACCAGCCCCAGCATTTT.

The rearrangement uses TRBV11-3 and TRBJ2-5; D may match TRBD1 or TRBD2 (6 bases each). There are 13 residues in the CDR3. V was clipped by 6 bases and J by 5 bases, with 13 bases between them. Germline V lookup: CDR1 SGHNT, CDR2 YENEEA. DNA for the CDR3: TGTGCCAGCAGTAGGGGGGTACGGGAGACCCAGTACTTC. Translated, it gives CASSRGVRETQYF.